This T cell receptor (beta chain) was profiled in a study of beta chain features in type 1 diabetes (dated by TCRdb to the late 2010s). For the study in its entirety: No differences in mean age, gender distribution, total cell number or subset yield were found between patients and healthy donors. Regulatory and stem cell-like memory subsets were isolated from only 8 patients and roughly 8 healthy donors, whereas naive and central memory subsets came from all 28 donors. In the study, TCRB repertoires of sorted circulating CD4+ T cell subsets from recently diagnosed type 1 diabetes patients were compared with those of matched healthy donors. Across all samples, around 99 million sorted cells were examined, and cell number per subset correlated strongly with RNA yield. Overall results and qualifications from the work: At VDJ recombination sites, patients with type 1 diabetes made fewer insertions and deleted more nucleotides, a pattern implying thymic rearrangement abnormalities. The naive, central memory and regulatory TCRB repertoires appeared to resemble one another more closely among patients than among healthy donors. HLA sub-analyses involved small numbers of individuals, so any influence of HLA type on TCRB rearrangement remained unresolved. In all four CD4+ subsets, TCRB CDR3 length was moderately but significantly shorter in type 1 diabetes patients. Because cDNA rather than genomic DNA was sequenced, highly expressing activated cells could have been over-represented, although no difference in activation and CD3 levels was found between groups. Shorter templates might be favored by PCR, yet because patient and control samples were amplified and corrected together, any such skew would affect both groups equally.

Sequences SEHNR (CDR1) and FQNEAQ (CDR2) are obtained from the germline V gene (reference sequence). Trimmed from V: 5 bases; trimmed from J: 3 bases; junction bases lacking a gene match: 5. CDR3 length: 15 amino acids, cysteine to phenylalanine. Only the CDR3 portion is preserved as DNA: 45 bases, with reading frame beginning at the first base. From each donor, a single peripheral blood sample of 90 to 150 mL on average was drawn into heparinised tubes. Using a panel that included CD45RO, CCR7, CD25, CD127, CD95 and CD27, naive, central memory, regulatory and stem cell-like memory CD4+ T cells were sorted on a BD FACSAria II. A purity above 98% was achieved for all sorted populations. PBMCs were separated immediately by Lymphoprep density gradient centrifugation and were stained directly, without being cultured. So that batch effects would be minimized, each experiment stained and sorted samples in pairs, pairing one healthy donor with one patient.

The entire amount of isolated RNA was reverse transcribed using the High Capacity cDNA Reverse Transcription Kit, so the sequenced TCRB transcripts were expressed ones. Deep immunoSEQ sequencing was performed on naive, central memory and regulatory T cell samples, with an average of about 3.57 million total reads per sample. After sorted cells were lysed in RLT buffer, RNA was extracted with DNase-treated RNeasy Micro or Mini kits, with the choice depending on cell number. Each cell subset was processed on its own to prevent cross-contamination, while patient and healthy donor samples were processed together. TCRB sequences were amplified from cDNA with the immunoSEQ multiplex PCR, producing 87-bp fragments spanning the CDR3 region. Amplicons were sequenced on the Illumina HiSeq platform. As for the authors' bioinformatics: Synthetic template baselines were used to correct PCR bias computationally, reads within Hamming distance 2 were collapsed, and singletons that could not be merged were discarded. By aligning reads against IMGT, V, D and J genes, CDR3 length, and insertions or deletions at six rearrangement sites were assigned. Clonotype counts were normalized to sorted cell number within each subset before computing true diversity and Gini coefficients with the tcR R package. The overlap coefficient, calculated on TCRB nucleotide sequences, was used to measure repertoire sharing. The immuneACCESS repertoire file appears here via TCRdb, limited to in-frame rearrangements. These files lack a portion of the clones; in checked studies, under half of the deficit traces to unresolved V genes, and the cause of the others is not known. V and J calls and clone size come straight from that table; D and trimming were deduced from the DNA. In all, the sample holds about 160,000 clones, and about 8.5% of those were seen once. 0.65% of the sample is taken by the ten largest.

This clone was detected a few times. What this receptor recognizes is not known. There are no base qualities to consult, and no much larger clone falls within one base. Sequenced sample: central memory CD4+ T cells from blood. The source of this sequence is a man aged 18 to 29 in good health. The sequence joins TRBV7-9 to TRBJ2-2, with TRBD1 matching 8 junction bases. In nucleotide form, the sequence is TGTGCCAGCAGCCCAGGGGGCGCGGACACCGGGGAGCTGTTTTTT. This gives the protein CASSPGGADTGELFF.